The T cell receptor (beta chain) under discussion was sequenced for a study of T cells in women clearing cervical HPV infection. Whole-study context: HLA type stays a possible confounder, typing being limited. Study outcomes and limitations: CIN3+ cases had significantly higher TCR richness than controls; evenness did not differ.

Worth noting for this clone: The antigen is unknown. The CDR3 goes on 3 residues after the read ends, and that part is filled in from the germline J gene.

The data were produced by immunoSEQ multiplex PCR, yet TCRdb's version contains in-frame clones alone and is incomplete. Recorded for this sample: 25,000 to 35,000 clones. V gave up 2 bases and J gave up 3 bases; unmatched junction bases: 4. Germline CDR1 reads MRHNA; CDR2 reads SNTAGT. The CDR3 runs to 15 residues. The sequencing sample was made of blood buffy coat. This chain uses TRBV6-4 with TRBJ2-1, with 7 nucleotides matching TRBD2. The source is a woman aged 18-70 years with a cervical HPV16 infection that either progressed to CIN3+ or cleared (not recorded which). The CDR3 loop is CASSDGGGGYNEQFF. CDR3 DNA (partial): TGTGCCAGCAGTGACGGGGGGGGTGGCTACAATGAG.